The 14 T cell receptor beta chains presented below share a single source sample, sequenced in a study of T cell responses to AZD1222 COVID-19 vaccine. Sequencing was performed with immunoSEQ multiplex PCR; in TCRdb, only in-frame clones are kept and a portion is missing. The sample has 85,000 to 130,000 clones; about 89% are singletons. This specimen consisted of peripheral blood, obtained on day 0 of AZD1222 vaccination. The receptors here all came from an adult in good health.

CDR3 sequence: CASSLPQEWEQYF. CDR3 nucleotide sequence: TGTGCCAGCAGTTTGCCCCAGGAGTGGGAGCAGTACTTC. The chain employs TRBV28 and TRBJ2-7; D ambiguous. Trimming shortened V by 3 bases and J by 7 bases, and 13 bases separated the two germline ends. This CDR3 is 13 amino acids long. Germline-derived CDR1 and CDR2 are MDHEN and SYDVKM.

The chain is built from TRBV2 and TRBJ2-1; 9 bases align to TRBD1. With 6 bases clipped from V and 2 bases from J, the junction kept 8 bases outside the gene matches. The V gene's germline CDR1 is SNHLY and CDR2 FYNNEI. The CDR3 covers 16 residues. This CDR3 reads CASRMGGQGPYNEQFF. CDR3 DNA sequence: TGTGCCAGCAGGATGGGGGGACAGGGCCCCTACAATGAGCAGTTCTTC.

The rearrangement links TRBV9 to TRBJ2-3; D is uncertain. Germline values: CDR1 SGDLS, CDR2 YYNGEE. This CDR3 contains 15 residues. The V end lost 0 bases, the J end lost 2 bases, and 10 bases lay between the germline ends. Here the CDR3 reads CASSVGSVSTDTQYF. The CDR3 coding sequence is TGTGCCAGCAGCGTAGGATCCGTCTCCACAGATACGCAGTATTTT.

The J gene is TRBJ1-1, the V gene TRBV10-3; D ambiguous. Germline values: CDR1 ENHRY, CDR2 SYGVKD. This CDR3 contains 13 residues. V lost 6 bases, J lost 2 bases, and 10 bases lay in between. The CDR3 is CAISPPDNTEAFF. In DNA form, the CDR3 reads TGTGCCATCAGCCCCCCGGATAACACTGAAGCTTTCTTT.

The CDR3 region is CASSAIRDALMNTEAFF. The CDR3 nucleotides are TGTGCCAGCAGTGCGATCCGGGACGCGCTTATGAACACTGAAGCTTTCTTT. The chain employs TRBV27 and TRBJ1-1, with TRBD1 as a possible D gene (5 bases). In germline, CDR1 is MNHEY, CDR2 SMNVEV (reference sequence). The CDR3 consists of 17 residues. The V end was cut by 5 bases, the J end by 0 bases, with 19 bases between.

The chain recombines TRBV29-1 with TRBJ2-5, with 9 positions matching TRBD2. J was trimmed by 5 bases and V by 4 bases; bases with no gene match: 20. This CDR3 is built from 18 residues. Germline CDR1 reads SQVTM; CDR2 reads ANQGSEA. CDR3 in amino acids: CSVVGVAGAHLKKETQYF. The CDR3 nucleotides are TGCAGCGTTGTGGGGGTAGCGGGGGCGCATCTTAAGAAGGAGACCCAGTACTTC.

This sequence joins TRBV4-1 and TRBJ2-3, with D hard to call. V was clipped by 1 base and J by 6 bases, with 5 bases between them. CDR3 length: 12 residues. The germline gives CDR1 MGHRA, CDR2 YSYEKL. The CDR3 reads CASSQGVDTQYF. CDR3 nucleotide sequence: TGCGCCAGCAGCCAAGGAGTTGATACGCAGTATTTT.

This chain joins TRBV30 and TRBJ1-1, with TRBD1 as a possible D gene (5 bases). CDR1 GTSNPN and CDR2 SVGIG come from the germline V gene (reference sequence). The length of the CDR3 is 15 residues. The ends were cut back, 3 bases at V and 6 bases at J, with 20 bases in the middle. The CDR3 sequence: CAWRGDLFRTAEAFF. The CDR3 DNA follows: TGTGCCTGGAGGGGGGACCTTTTCCGAACGGCTGAAGCTTTCTTT.

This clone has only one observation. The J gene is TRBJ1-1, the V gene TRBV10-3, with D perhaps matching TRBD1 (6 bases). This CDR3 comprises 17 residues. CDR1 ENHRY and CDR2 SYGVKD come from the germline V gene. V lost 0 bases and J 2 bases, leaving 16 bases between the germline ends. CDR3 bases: TGTGCCATCAGTGAGTCTCCCGCAGGGGCGGGTAACACTGAAGCTTTCTTT. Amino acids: CAISESPAGAGNTEAFF.

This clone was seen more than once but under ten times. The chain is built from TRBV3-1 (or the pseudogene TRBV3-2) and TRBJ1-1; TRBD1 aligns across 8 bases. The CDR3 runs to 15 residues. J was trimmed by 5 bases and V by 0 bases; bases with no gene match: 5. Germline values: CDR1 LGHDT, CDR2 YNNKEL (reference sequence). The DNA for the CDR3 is TGTGCCAGCAGCCAAGATTCAGGGGGCGGAACTGAAGCTTTCTTT. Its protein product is CASSQDSGGGTEAFF.

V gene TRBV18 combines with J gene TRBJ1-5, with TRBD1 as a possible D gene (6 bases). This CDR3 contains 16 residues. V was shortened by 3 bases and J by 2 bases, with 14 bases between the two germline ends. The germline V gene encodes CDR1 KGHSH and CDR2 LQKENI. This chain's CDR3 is CASSPNLRGGNQPQHF. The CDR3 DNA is TGTGCCAGCTCACCTAACTTAAGGGGGGGCAATCAGCCCCAGCATTTT.

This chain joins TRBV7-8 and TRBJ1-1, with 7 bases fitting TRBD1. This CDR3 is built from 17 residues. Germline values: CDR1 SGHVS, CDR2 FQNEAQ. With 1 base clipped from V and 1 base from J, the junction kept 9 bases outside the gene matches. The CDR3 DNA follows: TGTGCCAGCAGCTTAGTTGCGCGGGACAGACCGAACACTGAAGCTTTCTTT. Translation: CASSLVARDRPNTEAFF.

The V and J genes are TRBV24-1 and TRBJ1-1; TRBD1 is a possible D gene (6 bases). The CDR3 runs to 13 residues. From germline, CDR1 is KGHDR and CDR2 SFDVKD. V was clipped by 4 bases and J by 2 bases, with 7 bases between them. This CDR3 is CATSEQGNTEAFF. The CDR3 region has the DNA TGTGCCACCAGTGAACAGGGAAACACTGAAGCTTTCTTT.

This chain's CDR3 is CASSLELTGANYGYTF. In DNA form, the CDR3 reads TGCGCCAGCAGCTTGGAACTCACGGGGGCGAACTATGGCTACACCTTC. The genes are TRBV5-1 and TRBJ1-2; a weak D match, TRBD1 (6 bases). Germline CDR1 and CDR2: SGHRS and YFSETQ. V was clipped by 0 bases and J by 2 bases, with 14 bases between them. The CDR3 runs 16 residues.